This record concerns one T cell receptor (beta chain) sequence. This clonotype was detected only a few times. The antigen this receptor binds is unknown. Per-nucleotide qualities are absent, and no much larger clonotype sits a single base away. From the second PCR step onward, the TCR alpha chain libraries and the TCR beta chain libraries were amplified separately. Donor CMV status was determined by IFNgamma production from CD4+ T cells after overnight stimulation of fresh PBMCs with CMV viral lysate. Using Miltenyi beads, CD4 T cells were first positively selected, and CD8 T cells were then positively selected from the CD4-negative fraction. Cells stained for CD3, CD4, CD8, CD45RA, CD27 and a live/dead dye were sorted on a BD Aria II into four subsets by CD45RA and CD27. A few healthy volunteers provided blood, and each donor's sample was split into CD4 and CD8 T cells and then further divided into four differentiation subsets. Approximately 120 ml of peripheral blood was collected from each donor, and PBMC were isolated by Ficoll-Paque PLUS density-gradient centrifugation. After sorting, cells were lysed in RLT buffer, RNA was extracted using a Qiagen RNeasy kit, and the extracted RNA was stored at -80 degrees C.

These data are taken from a study of naive and memory T cell subsets (dated by TCRdb to about 2017). Study-wide context: Sorted naive and memory T cell subsets from peripheral blood were analyzed in the study using a UMI-based, open-source pipeline for TCR alpha and beta sequencing. RNA was DNase-treated and reverse transcribed with TCR constant-region primers, mostly using SuperScript III. The functional CMV T cell responses agreed completely with IgG serology results. Study-level results and caveats: After error correction, only a single occurrence was seen for over 90% of naive TCR sequences, so much steeper abundance distributions were produced than in memory subsets. In both CD4 and CD8 cells, the Gini index increased while Shannon and inverse Simpson diversity decreased from naive through CM, EM and EMRA. Single alpha or beta chain sequences, rather than paired alpha/beta receptors, were used to define clonotypes. RNA-based TCR counts may be affected by expression changes linked to T cell activation and differentiation. The repertoire findings for the naive and memory subsets could not be validated against a ground truth, as none was available. The abundance of TCRs followed a power law with an exponent that differed between naive and memory subsets yet stayed consistent across the three individuals.

Library preparation was by UMI-ligation and nested PCR. The beta constant-region primer was an equimolar mix of two oligonucleotides covering both TRBC1 and TRBC2. Four rounds of PCR were used to amplify ligated cDNA, with nested alpha and beta constant-region primers being used together with the SP2 primer. A single-stranded oligonucleotide carrying the SP2 primer and a 12-nucleotide UMI was ligated to the 3' end of the cDNA by T4 RNA ligase 1. Incubation of the ligation reaction lasted about 18-24 hours at 16 degrees C. PCR2 was typically run as a SYBR Green qPCR and stopped at a predetermined threshold to prevent over-amplification. Agencourt AMPure XP magnetic beads were used for all purifications after the first. Libraries were quantified by Qubit and checked on a TapeStation, with a main peak expected near 650 bp. The pooled libraries were sequenced on an Illumina MiSeq using v2 2x251 paired-end kits, which usually yielded about 0.95-2.1 million reads per sample. Each sample's library went into the pool at roughly 4 nM, and roughly 4.5-7.5% PhiX was added to help with cluster recognition. The original methods were these. Using tag matching that tolerated one base-pair mismatch, Decombinator assigned V and J genes to FASTQ reads that had been processed by Demultiplexor. Collapsinator relied on UMIs to fix sequencing errors as well as frequency errors caused by PCR heterogeneity. CDR3Translator translated TCRs and extracted CDR3s from the conserved cysteine to the FGXG phenylalanine, flagging non-productive sequences. Repertoires were subsampled to equal numbers of UMI-defined TCRs before Gini, Shannon entropy and inverse Simpson indices were calculated. Power-law fits to clonotype abundance distributions were performed by maximum likelihood within the linear range. On one naive CD8 sample, the pipeline and MIGEC gave similar UMI counts, unique TCR numbers and clonal distributions. A set of several thousand CMV-associated CDR3 sequences, compiled from VDJdb and a published dataset, was used to search the repertoires. TCRdb reanalyzed the raw reads on its own, using fastp at Q25 for trimming and MiXCR for clone calling, and kept in-frame beta chains. CDR3 protein sequences are deduplicated, and each keeps its most common genes and DNA. The V and J calls and clone size come from TCRdb's table, not from the authors' own analysis. The sample data list about 22,000 distinct CDR3 sequences, and over 7% of these were observed just once. In total, the top ten clones hold 22% of the sample.

The sequencing input was central memory CD8+ T cells from blood. The sample's cell subset or site, from its label and the paper: central memory, CD45RA- CD27+. This sequence originates from a human donor in good health.

The CDR3 protein: CASGDGTGVSPLHF. In nucleotides, the sequence is TGTGCCAGCGGGGACGGGACAGGCGTTTCACCCCTCCACTTT. Recombination connected TRBV28 to TRBJ1-6; 8 of the junction bases match TRBD1. CDR1 MDHEN and CDR2 SYDVKM are derived from the germline V gene. The CDR3 covers 14 residues, taking in both the cysteine and the phenylalanine. Left in the record is the CDR3 DNA by itself, 42 bases read in frame from the first base. V trim: 8 bases; J trim: 9 bases; unmatched bases: 9.